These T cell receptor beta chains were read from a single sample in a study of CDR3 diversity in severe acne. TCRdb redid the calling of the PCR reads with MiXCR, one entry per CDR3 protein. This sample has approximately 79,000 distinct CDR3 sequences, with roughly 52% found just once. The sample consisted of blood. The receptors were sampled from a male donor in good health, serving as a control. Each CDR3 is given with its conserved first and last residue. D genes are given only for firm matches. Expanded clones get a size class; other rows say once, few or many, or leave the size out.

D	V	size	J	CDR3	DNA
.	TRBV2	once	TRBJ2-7	CASSGSASYEQYF	TGTGCCAGCAGTGGTTCAGCTTCCTACGAGCAGTACTTC
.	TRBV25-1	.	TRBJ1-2	CASSLIQGGNYGYTF	TGTGCCAGCAGTTTAATCCAGGGAGGGAACTATGGCTACACCTTC
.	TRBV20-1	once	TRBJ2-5	CSASPAGRETQYF	TGCAGTGCTAGTCCTGCGGGACGAGAGACCCAGTACTTC
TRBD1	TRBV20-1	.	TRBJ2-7	CSARRDREGESSYEQYF	TGCAGTGCTAGACGGGACAGGGAGGGGGAAAGCTCCTACGAGCAGTACTTC
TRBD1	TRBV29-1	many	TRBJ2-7	CSVVKRGTGSYEQYF	TGCAGCGTTGTTAAACGAGGGACAGGGAGCTACGAGCAGTACTTC
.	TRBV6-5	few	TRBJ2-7	CASSPDEYEQYF	TGTGCCAGCAGCCCTGATGAGTACGAGCAGTACTTC
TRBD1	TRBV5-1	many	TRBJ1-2	CASSPNPGQAINYGYTF	TGCGCCAGCAGCCCAAACCCGGGACAGGCTATAAACTATGGCTACACCTTC
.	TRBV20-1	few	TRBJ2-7	CSASGQTYEQYF	TGCAGTGCTAGCGGGCAGACCTACGAGCAGTACTTC
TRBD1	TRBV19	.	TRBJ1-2	CASSSQGDGYTF	TGTGCCAGTAGTTCCCAGGGGGACGGCTACACCTTC
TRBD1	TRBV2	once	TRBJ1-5	CASSGGQGGYQPQHF	TGTGCCAGCAGCGGAGGACAGGGGGGATATCAGCCCCAGCATTTT
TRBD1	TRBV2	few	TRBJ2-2	CASKSGTGYDTGELFF	TGTGCCAGCAAGTCGGGGACAGGGTACGACACCGGGGAGCTGTTTTTT
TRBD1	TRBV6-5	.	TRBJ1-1	CASSYRTGLNTEAFF	TGTGCCAGCAGTTACCGGACAGGACTGAACACTGAAGCTTTCTTT
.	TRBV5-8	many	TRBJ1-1	CASSLYDSWKEAFF	TGTGCCAGCAGCTTGTACGACAGTTGGAAGGAAGCTTTCTTT
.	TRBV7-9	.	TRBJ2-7	CASSLAVQNSYEQYF	TGTGCCAGCAGCTTAGCGGTACAAAACTCCTACGAGCAGTACTTC
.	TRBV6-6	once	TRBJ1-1	CASSYVGSDTEAFF	TGTGCCAGCAGTTACGTGGGTTCTGACACTGAAGCTTTCTTT
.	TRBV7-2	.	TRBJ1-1	CASSSKNPGVNTEAFF	TGTGCCAGCAGCTCCAAAAACCCGGGCGTGAACACTGAAGCTTTCTTT
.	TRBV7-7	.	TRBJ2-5	CASSLKGETQYF	TGTGCTAGCAGCTTAAAGGGGGAGACCCAGTACTTC
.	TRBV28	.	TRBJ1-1	CASNDLRGPMNTEAFF	TGTGCCAGCAACGACCTCCGGGGACCGATGAACACTGAAGCTTTCTTT
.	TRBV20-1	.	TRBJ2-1	CSASLGGINNEQFF	TGCAGTGCTAGTCTCGGCGGAATAAATAATGAGCAGTTCTTC
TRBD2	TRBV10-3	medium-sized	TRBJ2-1	CAISNTGTSGKDEQFF	TGTGCCATCAGCAACACCGGGACTAGCGGGAAGGATGAGCAGTTCTTC
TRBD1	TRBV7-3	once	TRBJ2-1	CASSSGGTGSYYNEQFF	TGTGCCAGCAGCTCCGGCGGGACAGGGTCTTACTACAATGAGCAGTTCTTC
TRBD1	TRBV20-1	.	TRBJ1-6	CSASTDRGLPLHF	TGCAGTGCTAGTACCGACAGGGGGTTACCCCTCCACTTT
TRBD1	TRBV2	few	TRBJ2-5	CASNTGGEQETQYF	TGTGCCAGTAATACAGGGGGCGAACAAGAGACCCAGTACTTC
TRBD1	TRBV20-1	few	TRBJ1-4	CSAEGGTGLNEKLFF	TGCAGTGCTGAGGGTGGGACAGGACTTAATGAAAAACTGTTTTTT
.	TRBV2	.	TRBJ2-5	CASRETGRSKTQYF	TGTGCCAGCAGGGAGACAGGAAGGTCCAAGACCCAGTACTTC
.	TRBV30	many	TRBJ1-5	CAWSGRNSNQPQHF	TGTGCCTGGAGTGGACGGAATAGCAATCAGCCCCAGCATTTT
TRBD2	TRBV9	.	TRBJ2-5	CASSRGGNSETQYF	TGTGCCAGCAGCCGGGGGGGGAATTCAGAGACCCAGTACTTC
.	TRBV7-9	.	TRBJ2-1	CASSEGASYNEQFF	TGTGCCAGCAGCGAAGGGGCGTCGTACAATGAGCAGTTCTTC
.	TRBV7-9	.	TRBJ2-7	CASSSPGGGFEQYF	TGTGCCAGCAGCTCTCCCGGTGGGGGGTTCGAGCAGTACTTC
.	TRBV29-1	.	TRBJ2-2	CSVGLQAPGELFF	TGCAGCGTTGGTTTGCAGGCCCCCGGGGAGCTGTTTTTT
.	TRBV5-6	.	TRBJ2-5	CASTPPGARETQYF	TGTGCCAGCACCCCGCCGGGAGCCAGAGAGACCCAGTACTTC
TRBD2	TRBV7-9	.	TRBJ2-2	CASAGRGLAVSGELFF	TGTGCCAGCGCCGGCCGGGGACTAGCGGTATCCGGGGAGCTGTTTTTT
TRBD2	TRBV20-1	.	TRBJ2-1	CSAEAGTYNEQFF	TGCAGTGCCGAAGCGGGAACTTACAATGAGCAGTTCTTC
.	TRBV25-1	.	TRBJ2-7	CASSLVASYEQYF	TGTGCCAGCAGTTTAGTCGCCTCCTACGAGCAGTACTTC
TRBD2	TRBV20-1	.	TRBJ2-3	CSARSAGAGPTDTQYF	TGCAGTGCTAGGTCTGCGGGAGCGGGTCCCACAGATACGCAGTATTTT
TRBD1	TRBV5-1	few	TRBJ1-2	CASSLGGQGRINYGYTF	TGCGCCAGCAGCTTGGGCGGACAGGGACGGATTAACTATGGCTACACCTTC
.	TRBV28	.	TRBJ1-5	CASSLLGQSNQPQHF	TGTGCCAGCAGCTTGCTAGGACAATCCAATCAGCCCCAGCATTTT
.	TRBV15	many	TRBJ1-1	CATSRTMNTEAFF	TGTGCCACCAGCAGGACTATGAACACTGAAGCTTTCTTT
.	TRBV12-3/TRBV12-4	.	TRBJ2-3	CASSVDGNTDTQYF	TGTGCCAGCAGTGTGGACGGAAACACAGATACGCAGTATTTT
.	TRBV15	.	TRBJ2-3	CATSRAVGTDTQYF	TGTGCCACCAGCAGAGCTGTTGGGACAGATACGCAGTATTTT
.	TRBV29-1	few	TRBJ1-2	CSVEENRVYGYTF	TGCAGCGTTGAAGAAAACAGGGTCTATGGCTACACCTTC
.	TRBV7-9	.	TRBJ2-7	CASSLSEGQYEQYF	TGTGCCAGCAGCCTGTCCGAGGGGCAATACGAGCAGTACTTC